Listed below are T cell receptor beta chains from one sample, sequenced in a study of CD8+ T cells in alopecia areata. Profiled with immunoSEQ multiplex PCR; TCRdb holds only in-frame clones, not every one. The data hold 150,000 to 200,000 clones, with 50% to 70% observed a single time. Sequencing used CD4+ T cells sorted from blood, obtained at week 0. These receptors all come from a human donor with alopecia areata. Each CDR3 is given with its conserved first and last residue. Each record gives: clone size, V gene, CDR3 protein. Clone size is not always given. Where it is, it says once, few, many or a class for expanded clones.

>few|TRBV30
CAWSVKGETQYF
>NA|TRBV19
CASRPFAASTDTQYF
>NA|TRBV4-2
CASSQQGWALFF
>NA|TRBV9
CASSVAAGGSTDTQYF
>NA|TRBV10-3
CAISESGDSNQPQHF
>NA|TRBV30
CAWSGGSGANVLTF
>NA|TRBV9
CASSLVDRSDTQYF
>few|TRBV30
CAWSAGTGELFF
>NA|TRBV5-1
CASSWEGGSNQPQHF
>few|TRBV7-9
CASSPLQGYGGYTF
>NA|TRBV30
CAWSKDRVGYTF
>NA|TRBV30
CAWSHIALDSPLHF
>NA|TRBV29-1
CSVKVGQYNEQFF
>NA|TRBV30
CAWSSRDLGANVLTF
>NA|TRBV30
CAWSPGGAGTGAYEQYF
>few|TRBV6-5
CASSYWPLDRYEAFF
>NA|TRBV30
CAWRSGANVLTF
>NA|TRBV5-1
CASSLAWFEDAFF
>few|TRBV7-9
CASSLGTVTGELFF
>NA|TRBV6-5
CASSYPGQGGNEQFF
>NA|TRBV25-1
CASSEGDRQPQHF
>NA|TRBV6-5
CASSSRAYSGNTIYF
>NA|TRBV27
CASSYSSGANVLTF
>NA|TRBV5-1
CASSTDSNEQFF
>NA|TRBV29-1
CSVAGTNADTQYF
>NA|TRBV5-1
CASSRDGFYEQYF
>NA|TRBV30
CAWDRAPDTQYF
>NA|TRBV11-3
CASSLGGTDKETQYF
>few|TRBV14
CASSQVSPGFTGELFF
>NA|TRBV19
CASSTGPRDSPLHF
>NA|TRBV6-5
CASSPRHRLQPQHF
>NA|TRBV29-1
CSARRTTDTQYF
>NA|TRBV30
CAWSGVLYGYTF
>NA|TRBV5-1
CASSLDRDTVYGYTF
>NA|TRBV6-4
CASSVGSGTEAFF
>few|TRBV10-3
CAISQTVPEQYF
>NA|TRBV5-6
CASSPDPGQGGHEQYF
>NA|TRBV29-1
CSVRLAGGFAETQYF
>NA|TRBV29-1
CSVGLADTGELFF
>NA|TRBV2
CASRAVPNSPLHF
>NA|TRBV4-1
CASSPRLAGGPVGANVLTF
>NA|TRBV27
CASSFRGASSSYNEQFF
>NA|TRBV29-1
CSVVRKMNTEAFF
>NA|TRBV29-1
CSGSELNTEAFF
>NA|TRBV2
CASSMDTSSQYF
>NA|TRBV30
CAWSPLRGDSYEQYF
>few|TRBV18
CASSPPGDTEAFF
>few|TRBV7-2
CASSLAGGPHQPQHF
>once|TRBV19
CASSPGSAGDTQYF
>NA|TRBV5-6
CASSLWRGEQFF
>NA|TRBV29-1
CSVQGQGGRTEAFF
>few|TRBV10-3
CAISGSSGGETQYF
>NA|TRBV29-1
CSVRGPLQDTEAFF
>NA|TRBV29-1
CSVGGGNQPQHF
>NA|TRBV4-2
CASSQDGLAGGADTQYF
>few|TRBV29-1
CSASLRENTEAFF
>NA|TRBV4-1
CASSQAGAAYGYTF
>NA|TRBV18
CASSPRQVSNQPQHF
>few|TRBV5-6
CASSSKQGQGASKNIQYF
>NA|TRBV5-6
CASSPADNSPLHF